Each of the 17 T cell receptor beta chains below was sequenced from the same sample in a study of T cell responses to AZD1222 COVID-19 vaccine. Sequencing used immunoSEQ multiplex PCR; TCRdb keeps in-frame clones, though not all of them. Here the sample spans some 130,000 clones, around 90% being singletons. The sample consisted of peripheral blood, taken on day 0 of AZD1222 vaccination. The receptors stem from an adult in good health.

The genes are TRBV4-2 and TRBJ2-1; the match to TRBD2 covers 7 bases. This CDR3 is 15 amino acids long. From germline, CDR1 is LGHNA and CDR2 YNFKEQ. The junction had 2 bases not matched to a gene; V was cut back by 0 bases and J by 3 bases. The CDR3 spells CASSQEGTNYNEQFF. As DNA, the CDR3 is TGTGCCAGCAGCCAAGAGGGGACTAACTACAATGAGCAGTTCTTC.

The V and J genes are TRBV6-5 and TRBJ2-7; D is ambiguous. Germline CDR1 reads MNHEY; CDR2 reads SVGAGI. This CDR3 spans 15 amino acids. The ends were cut back, 0 bases at V and 3 bases at J, with 12 bases in the middle. The CDR3 loop reads CASSYSHASVYEQYF. In DNA, the CDR3 is TGTGCCAGCAGTTACTCACACGCAAGCGTCTACGAGCAGTACTTC.

This clone was detected once. This sequence joins TRBV12-5 and TRBJ1-2; 8 bases line up with TRBD1. The CDR3 spans 13 residues. The germline CDR1 and CDR2 sequences are LGHNT and FRNRAP. The junction had 4 bases not matched to a gene; V was cut back by 5 bases and J by 5 bases. In nucleotides, the CDR3 is TGTGCTAGTGGTAACCGGACAGGGTATGGCTACACCTTC. Protein: CASGNRTGYGYTF.

The chain combines TRBV19 with TRBJ2-1; no definite D call. The V end lost 3 bases, the J end lost 7 bases, and 7 bases lay between the germline ends. Germline lookup yields CDR1 LNHDA and CDR2 SQIVND (reference sequence). CDR3 length equals 12 residues. DNA for the CDR3: TGTGCCAGTAGTATCTCGGATAATGAGCAGTTCTTC. It encodes CASSISDNEQFF.

The V and J genes are TRBV5-4 and TRBJ2-5, with TRBD1 matching 10 bases. V trimming: 0 bases; J trimming: 2 bases; junction bases outside the gene matches: 7. The CDR3 sequence is 17 residues long. Germline V CDR1 and CDR2: SGHNT, YYREEE (reference sequence). CDR3 bases: TGTGCCAGCAGCTTGGGCCGGGACAGGGGCCCTCAAGAGACCCAGTACTTC. It codes for CASSLGRDRGPQETQYF.

The count of this clone is one. The chain uses TRBV5-1 and TRBJ1-5; no clear D. The CDR3 spans 12 residues. Germline V CDR1 and CDR2: SGHRS, YFSETQ. V lost 4 bases and J lost 4, with 6 bases in between. CDR3 coding DNA: TGCGCCAGCAGCGAGACAAATCAGCCCCAGCATTTT. Translation: CASSETNQPQHF.

The V and J genes are TRBV5-8 and TRBJ2-6; D uncertain. Germline loops: CDR1 SGHTS, CDR2 YDEGEE. This CDR3 is 16 amino acids long. The ends were cut back, 1 base at V and 0 bases at J, with 8 bases in the middle. CDR3 region: CASSLTKISGANVLTF. Here the CDR3 DNA reads TGTGCCAGCAGCTTGACGAAAATCTCTGGGGCCAACGTCCTGACTTTC.

The chain combines TRBV25-1 with TRBJ1-1, with D unclear. CDR1 and CDR2 (germline): MGHDK, SYGVNS. The CDR3 length is 12 residues. Trimming took off 2 bases at V and 11 bases at J, with 12 bases between the two ends. CDR3 in DNA: TGTGCCAGCAGTGAAATCCGGGGTGCTGCTTTCTTT. It translates to CASSEIRGAAFF.

This chain joins TRBV27 and TRBJ2-2, with TRBD2 matching 11 bases. There are 15 residues in the CDR3. Germline CDR1 and CDR2: MNHEY and SMNVEV (reference sequence). V lost 8 bases and J lost 4; bases outside the gene matches: 6. CDR3 DNA sequence: TGTGCCAGCCAGGGGACTAGCGGCTTCACCGGGGAGCTGTTTTTT. This codes for CASQGTSGFTGELFF.

Remarks on this clone: One junction end does not reproduce the germline sequence, and a read error may be involved. The rearrangement links TRBV5-1 to TRBJ1-1; 7 bases are shared with TRBD1. This CDR3 region has 13 residues. Per germline, CDR1 SGHRS and CDR2 YFSETQ. The CDR3 is CASSDGARDSAVF. CDR3 sequence (DNA): TGCGCCAGCAGCGATGGGGCGCGGGACAGTGCGGTGTTT.

About this clone itself: Distinct nucleotide sequences in the sample also encode this CDR3. The DNA for the CDR3 is TGTGCCAGCAGCTTGACTAGCGGATCCTACGAGCAGTACTTC. Translated: CASSLTSGSYEQYF. The chain carries TRBV11-2 and TRBJ2-7; 9 nucleotides align to TRBD2. Germline lookup yields CDR1 SGHAT and CDR2 FQNNGV. The CDR3 is 14 residues long. V was clipped by 3 bases and J by 1 base; unmatched bases: 1.

This clone was counted a few times. The chain links TRBV30 to TRBJ1-2, with D possibly TRBD1 on 6 matching bases. V was clipped by 0 bases and J by 8 bases, with 16 bases between them. Germline V gene data show CDR1 as GTSNPN and CDR2 as SVGIG (reference sequence). This CDR3 contains 14 residues. The CDR3 region is CAWSVASRGGGYTF. The DNA of the CDR3 is TGTGCCTGGAGTGTAGCGAGCAGGGGTGGCGGCTACACCTTC.

This clone occurred once. The genes are TRBV12-3 or TRBV12-4 and TRBJ1-5, with D perhaps matching TRBD1 (5 bases). V was clipped by 7 bases and J by 4 bases, with 11 bases between them. CDR3 length equals 13 residues. The CDR3 is CASTFRENQPQHF. CDR3 nucleotides: TGTGCCAGCACATTCAGGGAAAATCAGCCCCAGCATTTT.

J is TRBJ2-1 and V is TRBV6-5; D may be TRBD2 (6 bases). Trimming shortened V by 5 bases and J by 4 bases, and 9 bases separated the two germline ends. Per germline, CDR1 MNHEY and CDR2 SVGAGI. The CDR3 has 13 amino acids. The CDR3 coding sequence is TGTGCCAGCAGTCGGCGGGAATACAATGAGCAGTTCTTC. This sequence encodes CASSRREYNEQFF.

This chain's CDR3 is CASSWGTGVNGYTF. The CDR3 coding sequence is TGTGCCAGCAGCTGGGGGACAGGGGTTAATGGCTACACCTTC. The chain is built from TRBV5-6 and TRBJ1-2; 10 positions agree with TRBD1. CDR1 is SGHDT and CDR2 is YYEEEE in the germline V gene. The CDR3 sequence is 14 residues long. Trimming removed 3 bases from V and 6 bases from J; junction bases left unmatched: 5.

This chain connects TRBV18 to TRBJ1-5, with 7 nucleotides matching TRBD1. The CDR3 covers 13 residues. V shed 3 bases, J shed 6 bases, and the junction held 2 bases outside the gene matches. The V gene's germline CDR1 is KGHSH and CDR2 LQKENI. CDR3 DNA sequence: TGTGCCAGCTCACCGACAGGGTTTCAGCCCCAGCATTTT. The encoded protein is CASSPTGFQPQHF.

The chain uses TRBV7-9 and TRBJ2-1, with 8 nucleotides matching TRBD2. CDR3 size: 14 residues. Trimming took 6 bases from V and 3 from J; bases not matched to a gene: 4. The V gene's germline CDR1 is SEHNR and CDR2 FQNEAQ (reference sequence). CDR3 in amino acids: CASSPLAVYNEQFF. Here the CDR3 DNA reads TGTGCCAGCAGTCCACTAGCGGTCTACAATGAGCAGTTCTTC.